One and the same sample provided the 13 T cell receptor beta chains below, sequenced in a study of cytomegalovirus exposure and HLA in healthy donors. PCR involved 60 Vbeta and 13 Jbeta primers. The table came from immunoSEQ multiplex PCR; TCRdb's copy has only in-frame clones and leaves some out. The sample includes about 140,000 clones, roughly three fifths seen only once; the top ten take roughly 2.5%. What was sequenced was PBMCs. The origin of the receptors is a woman aged 40 to 49 in good health and CMV-seronegative.

The rearrangement joins TRBV4-3 to TRBJ1-2; TRBD1 might be the D (6 bases). Germline assignment: CDR1 LGHNA and CDR2 YSLEER. The CDR3 runs 17 residues. Trimming cost V 0 bases and J 3 bases, with 17 bases left between them. The CDR3 sequence is CASSQDRAGAWYYGYTF. CDR3 DNA sequence: TGCGCCAGCAGCCAAGATAGGGCGGGGGCGTGGTACTATGGCTACACCTTC.

The V gene is TRBV6-1, the J gene TRBJ2-3, with 9 bases aligning to TRBD1. The CDR3 totals 17 residues. Per the germline V gene, CDR1 is MNHNS and CDR2 is SASEGT. V gave up 4 bases and J gave up 2 bases; unmatched junction bases: 10. The CDR3 here is CASSGTWTGEDTDTQYF. The CDR3 DNA is TGTGCCAGCAGTGGAACTTGGACAGGGGAAGACACAGATACGCAGTATTTT.

The chain recombines TRBV5-1 with TRBJ2-7, with 9 nucleotides matching TRBD1. Germline CDR1 is SGHRS and CDR2 is YFSETQ. This CDR3 spans 15 amino acids. V dropped 4 bases and J dropped 2; count of bases not matched to a gene: 7. CDR3: CASSDKDRGAYEQYF. CDR3 bases: TGCGCCAGCAGCGACAAGGACAGGGGCGCCTACGAGCAGTACTTC.

This clone appeared a single time. This sequence joins TRBV7-2 and TRBJ1-2; perhaps TRBD1 as D (6 bases). Germline V lookup: CDR1 SGHTA, CDR2 FQGNSA. The V end lost 1 base, the J end lost 2 bases, and 14 bases lay between the germline ends. The CDR3 totals 16 residues. The CDR3 DNA is TGTGCCAGCAGCTTAGTGGTCACAGGGTGGAACTATGGCTACACCTTC. Amino acids: CASSLVVTGWNYGYTF.

The gene calls are TRBV5-1 and TRBJ1-1; weak D call: TRBD1 (6 bases). The V gene's germline CDR1 is SGHRS and CDR2 YFSETQ. The CDR3 totals 15 residues. V lost 3 bases to trimming and J lost 1 base, with 13 bases between them. CDR3 amino acids: CASSSFRDKNTEAFF. The CDR3 DNA is TGCGCCAGCAGCTCCTTCCGGGACAAGAACACTGAAGCTTTCTTT. Supplemented by reference TRBV5-1 and TRBJ1-1, the full variable domain reads KAGVTQTPRYLIKTRGQQVTLSCSPISGHRSVSWYQQTPGQGLQFLFEYFSETQRNKGNFPGRFSGRQFSNSRSEMNVSTLELGDSALYLCASSSFRDKNTEAFFGQGTRLTVV.

The V gene is TRBV4-3, the J gene TRBJ2-2; D may be TRBD2 (6 bases). From germline, CDR1 is LGHNA and CDR2 YSLEER. V lost 3 bases to trimming and J lost 4 bases, with 15 bases between them. CDR3 length equals 16 residues. The CDR3 DNA sequence: TGCGCCAGCAGCCATCCTGGAGGGGATTTCACCGGGGAGCTGTTTTTT. It encodes CASSHPGGDFTGELFF.

This clone was picked up a small number of times. Other DNA sequences in this sample translate to the same CDR3. The chain joins TRBV5-1 to TRBJ2-1; D unclear. The germline V and J ends were trimmed by 0 bases and 1 base, with 8 bases remaining between them. The germline CDR1 and CDR2 sequences are SGHRS and YFSETQ. The CDR3 has 15 residues. The CDR3 nucleotides are TGCGCCAGCAGCTTGGGCGGATCTTCCTACAATGAGCAGTTCTTC. Its translation is CASSLGGSSYNEQFF.

V and J are TRBV19 and TRBJ1-3, with D perhaps TRBD1 (6 bases). Per germline, CDR1 LNHDA and CDR2 SQIVND (reference sequence). The CDR3 is 14 amino acids. Trimming took 5 bases from V and 4 from J, leaving 12 bases between them. CDR3 loop: CASSRAGQGNTIYF. In nucleotides, the CDR3 is TGTGCCAGTAGTCGAGCGGGACAAGGAAACACCATATATTTT. Together with reference TRBV19 and TRBJ1-3, the CDR3 gives the full variable domain: DGGITQSPKYLFRKEGQNVTLSCEQNLNHDAMYWYRQDPGQGLRLIYYSQIVNDFQKGDIAEGYSVSREKKESFPLTVTSAQKNPTAFYLCASSRAGQGNTIYFGEGSWLTVV.

The chain recombines TRBV28 with TRBJ1-5, with D possibly TRBD1 on 5 matching bases. There are 17 residues in the CDR3. Trimming took 1 base from V and 3 from J, leaving 16 bases between them. The germline V gene encodes CDR1 MDHEN and CDR2 SYDVKM. Here the CDR3 reads CASSLSPPNRINQPQHF. For the CDR3, the DNA is TGTGCCAGCAGTTTATCCCCCCCCAACAGGATCAATCAGCCCCAGCATTTT. The whole variable domain, filled in from reference TRBV28 and TRBJ1-5, reads DVKVTQSSRYLVKRTGEKVFLECVQDMDHENMFWYRQDPGLGLRLIYFSYDVKMKEKGDIPEGYSVSREKKERFSLILESASTNQTSMYLCASSLSPPNRINQPQHFGDGTRLSIL.

The CDR3 loop is CASSPETGFAGGNTIYF. The CDR3 DNA follows: TGTGCCAGCTCACCGGAGACTGGGTTCGCGGGTGGAAACACCATATATTTT. This chain connects TRBV18 to TRBJ1-3; D ambiguous. Germline lookup yields CDR1 KGHSH and CDR2 LQKENI. Trimming pared 3 bases from V and 3 bases from J, leaving 18 bases between. The CDR3 is made up of 17 amino acids.

The rearrangement links TRBV30 to TRBJ2-1; D may be TRBD2 (6 bases). V lost 6 bases and J lost 9, with 18 bases in between. The CDR3 is 13 residues long. The germline gives CDR1 GTSNPN, CDR2 SVGIG (reference sequence). CDR3 sequence (DNA): TGTGCCTGCAACGACCGGGACTCCCGTGAGCAGTTCTTC. Protein sequence: CACNDRDSREQFF.

The chain combines TRBV25-1 with TRBJ1-1; D call uncertain. The V gene lost 2 bases and the J gene lost 4 bases, with 17 bases spanning the gap. Germline values: CDR1 MGHDK, CDR2 SYGVNS. This CDR3 spans 16 amino acids. The DNA for the CDR3 is TGTGCCAGCAGTGAAGAAACCGCCGGGAGGAGCACTGAAGCTTTCTTT. Protein: CASSEETAGRSTEAFF.

The chain joins TRBV7-2 to TRBJ2-5; 7 bases are a match to TRBD2. CDR3 length: 14 amino acids. With V trimmed by 5 bases and J by 4 bases, 7 bases remained unmatched. Germline loops: CDR1 SGHTA, CDR2 FQGNSA. CDR3 sequence reads: CASSPGTTPETQYF. For the CDR3, the DNA is TGTGCCAGCAGCCCCGGGACTACCCCAGAGACCCAGTACTTC.